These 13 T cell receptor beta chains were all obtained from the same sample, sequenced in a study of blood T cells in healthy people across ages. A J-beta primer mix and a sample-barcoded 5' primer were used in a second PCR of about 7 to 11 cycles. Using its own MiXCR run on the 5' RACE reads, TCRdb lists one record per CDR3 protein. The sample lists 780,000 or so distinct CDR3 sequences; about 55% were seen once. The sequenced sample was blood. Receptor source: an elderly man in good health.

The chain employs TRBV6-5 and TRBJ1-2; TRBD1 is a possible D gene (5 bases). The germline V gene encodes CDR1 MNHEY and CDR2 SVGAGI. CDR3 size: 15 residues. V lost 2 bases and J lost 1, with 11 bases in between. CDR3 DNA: TGTGCCAGCAGTTACACCCGGGACGGTAACTATGGCTACACCTTC. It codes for CASSYTRDGNYGYTF.

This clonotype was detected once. Here the CDR3 DNA reads TGTGCCAGCGGACCGACTAGCGGACTCACAGATACGCAGTATTTT. Translating gives CASGPTSGLTDTQYF. The chain recombines TRBV6-1 with TRBJ2-3, with 9 bases fitting TRBD2. CDR1 is MNHNS and CDR2 is SASEGT in the germline V gene. J was trimmed by 2 bases and V by 8 bases; bases with no gene match: 8. The CDR3 covers 15 residues.

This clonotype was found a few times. The CDR3 region is CASGRRQGGYEQYF. CDR3 DNA sequence: TGTGCCAGCGGGAGGAGACAGGGAGGATACGAGCAGTACTTC. J is TRBJ2-7 and V is TRBV6-5, with D tentatively TRBD1 (7 bases). This CDR3 spans 14 amino acids. V was trimmed by 8 bases and J by 4 bases, leaving 18 bases between them. Germline V gives CDR1 MNHEY, CDR2 SVGAGI.

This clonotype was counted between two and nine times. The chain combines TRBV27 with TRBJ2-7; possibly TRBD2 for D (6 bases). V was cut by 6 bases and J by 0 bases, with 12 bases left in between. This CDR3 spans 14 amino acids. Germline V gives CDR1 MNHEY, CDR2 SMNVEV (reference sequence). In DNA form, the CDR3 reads TGTGCCAGCAGCTGGGACTGGGGCTCCTACGAGCAGTACTTC. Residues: CASSWDWGSYEQYF.

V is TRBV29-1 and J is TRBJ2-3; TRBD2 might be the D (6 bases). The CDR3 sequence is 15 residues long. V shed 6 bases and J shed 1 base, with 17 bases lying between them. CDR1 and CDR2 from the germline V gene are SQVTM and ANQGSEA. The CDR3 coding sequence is TGCAGCGTCGATGGGACCGCGGGGCGCACAGATACGCAGTATTTT. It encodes CSVDGTAGRTDTQYF.

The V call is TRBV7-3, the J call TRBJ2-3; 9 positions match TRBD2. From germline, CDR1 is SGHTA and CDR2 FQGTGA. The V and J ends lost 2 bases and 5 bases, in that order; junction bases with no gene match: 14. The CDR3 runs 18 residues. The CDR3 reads CASSLPGGREGLGDTQYF. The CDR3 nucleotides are TGTGCCAGCAGCTTACCCGGCGGGCGGGAGGGCCTGGGAGATACGCAGTATTTT.

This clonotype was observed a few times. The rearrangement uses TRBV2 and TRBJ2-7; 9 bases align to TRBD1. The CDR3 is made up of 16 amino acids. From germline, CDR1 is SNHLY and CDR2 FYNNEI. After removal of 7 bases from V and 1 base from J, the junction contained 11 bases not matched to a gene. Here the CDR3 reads CASTDRTGVGSYEQYF. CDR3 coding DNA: TGTGCCAGCACCGACAGGACAGGGGTCGGGTCCTACGAGCAGTACTTC. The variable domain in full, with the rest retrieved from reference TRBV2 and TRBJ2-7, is EPEVTQTPSHQVTQMGQEVILRCVPISNHLYFYWYRQILGQKVEFLVSFYNNEISEKSEIFDDQFSVERPDGSNFTLKIRSTKLEDSAMYFCASTDRTGVGSYEQYFGPGTRLTVT.

DNA of the CDR3: TGTGCCAGCAGTCCCGGACTAGGGGAAAATGAGCAGTTCTTC. Translated, it gives CASSPGLGENEQFF. This sequence joins TRBV12-3 or TRBV12-4 and TRBJ2-1; 7 bases line up with TRBD2. V was pared by 5 bases and J by 7 bases, with 8 bases of the junction left unmatched. This CDR3 contains 14 residues.

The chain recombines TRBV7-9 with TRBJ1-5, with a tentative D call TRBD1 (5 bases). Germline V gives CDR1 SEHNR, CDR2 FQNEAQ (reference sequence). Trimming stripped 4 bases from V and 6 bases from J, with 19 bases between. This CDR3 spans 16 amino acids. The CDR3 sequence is CASSSDSFPGGQPQHF. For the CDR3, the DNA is TGTGCCAGCAGCTCAGACTCGTTCCCCGGGGGTCAGCCCCAGCATTTT.

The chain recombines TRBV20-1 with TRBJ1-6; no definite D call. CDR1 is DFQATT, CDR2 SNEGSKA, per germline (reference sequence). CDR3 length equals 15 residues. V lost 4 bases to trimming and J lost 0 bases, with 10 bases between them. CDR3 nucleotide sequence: TGCAGTGCTAAGACAAAGAGCTCCTATAATTCACCCCTCCACTTT. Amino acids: CSAKTKSSYNSPLHF.

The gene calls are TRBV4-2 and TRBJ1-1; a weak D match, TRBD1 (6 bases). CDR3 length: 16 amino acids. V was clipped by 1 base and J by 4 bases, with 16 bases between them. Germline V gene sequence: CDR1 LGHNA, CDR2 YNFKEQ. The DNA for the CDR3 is TGTGCCAGCAGCCAAGTATTACAGGGCCTGAGCACTGAAGCTTTCTTT. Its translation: CASSQVLQGLSTEAFF.

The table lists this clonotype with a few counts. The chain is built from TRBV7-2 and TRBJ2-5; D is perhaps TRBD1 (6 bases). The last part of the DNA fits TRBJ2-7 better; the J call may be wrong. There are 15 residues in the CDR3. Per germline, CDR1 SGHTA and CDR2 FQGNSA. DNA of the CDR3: TGTGCCAGCAGCACGCGAACGGGACAAGGTTACGAGCAGTACTTC. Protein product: CASSTRTGQGYEQYF.

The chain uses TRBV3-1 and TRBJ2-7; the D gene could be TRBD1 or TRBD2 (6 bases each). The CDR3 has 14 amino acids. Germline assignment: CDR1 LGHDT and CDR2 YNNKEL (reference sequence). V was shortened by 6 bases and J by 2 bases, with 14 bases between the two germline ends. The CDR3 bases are TGTGCCAGCAGTTATGCCGGGGGCGCCTACGAGCAGTACTTC. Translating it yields CASSYAGGAYEQYF.